One sample yielded the 28 T cell receptor beta chains listed below, sequenced in a study of technical replicates of blood from several donors. Repertoires were generated with immunoSEQ multiplex PCR, while TCRdb's copy carries only in-frame clones and drops some. The sample shows 55,000 to 65,000 clones, about 96% of them seen only once. What was sequenced was T cells isolated from PBMCs. The receptors shown here come from a human donor in good health.

This clone was observed a single time. V is TRBV7-9 and J is TRBJ1-6, with 11 bases aligning to TRBD1. Germline values: CDR1 SEHNR, CDR2 FQNEAQ (reference sequence). The V segment lost 6 bases and the J segment 5 bases; nucleotides outside the gene matches: 6. This CDR3 is 16 amino acids long. CDR3 nucleotides: TGTGCCAGCAGTCAGTGGGACAGGGGGAATAATTCACCCCTCCACTTT. Residues: CASSQWDRGNNSPLHF.

The V gene is TRBV14, the J gene TRBJ2-2, with D unresolved. The CDR3 loop spans 12 amino acids. V was pared by 1 base and J by 7 bases, with 4 bases between. Per germline, CDR1 SGHDN and CDR2 FVKESK. Here the CDR3 reads CASSQVYGELFF. DNA of the CDR3: TGTGCCAGCAGCCAAGTTTACGGGGAGCTGTTTTTT.

This chain uses TRBV7-9 with TRBJ2-5, with D possibly matching TRBD2 (6 bases). This CDR3 has 14 residues. Germline lookup yields CDR1 SEHNR and CDR2 FQNEAQ (reference sequence). Trimming pared 5 bases from V and 3 bases from J, leaving 13 bases between. In nucleotides, the CDR3 is TGTGCCAGCAGCCTAGGACTAAATAAAGAGACCCAGTACTTC. Translated, it gives CASSLGLNKETQYF.

This chain links TRBV5-1 with TRBJ2-7; 7 bases align to TRBD1. CDR3 length: 14 residues. Germline CDR1 and CDR2: SGHRS and YFSETQ. V lost 4 bases, J lost 2 bases, and 6 bases stayed unmatched. CDR3 amino acids: CASSKTGTAYEQYF. The CDR3 bases are TGCGCCAGCAGCAAAACCGGGACAGCCTACGAGCAGTACTTC.

This clone showed up just once. A junction end diverges from the germline sequence, so it may reflect a read error. The chain employs TRBV7-8 and TRBJ1-2, with a possible D match to TRBD1 (6 bases). Germline V gene data show CDR1 as SGHVS and CDR2 as FQNEAQ. The CDR3 is made up of 17 amino acids. CDR3 DNA sequence: TGTGCCAGCAGCTTAACGACAACGGGGGGCGCTAAGTATGGCTACACCTTC. Its protein is CASSLTTTGGAKYGYTF.

This clone was counted once. In DNA, the CDR3 is TGTGCCAGCAGTACGGGACAGGCCGCCGGCGAGCAGTACTTC. Translated: CASSTGQAAGEQYF. This rearrangement joins TRBV6-6 to TRBJ2-7; 8 positions match TRBD1. V lost 5 bases, J lost 6 bases, and 9 bases stayed unmatched. Germline V gene lookup returns CDR1 MNHNY and CDR2 SVGAGI (reference sequence). The CDR3 runs to 14 residues.

The chain combines TRBV30 with TRBJ1-5; D gene ambiguous. The germline gives CDR1 GTSNPN, CDR2 SVGIG (reference sequence). The CDR3 length is 13 residues. The V gene lost 0 bases and the J gene lost 5 bases, with 8 bases spanning the gap. CDR3 residues: CAWSVLEDQPQHF. CDR3 sequence (DNA): TGTGCCTGGAGTGTACTCGAAGATCAGCCCCAGCATTTT.

This chain links TRBV10-1 with TRBJ2-2; 10 bases agree with TRBD1. V lost 3 bases, J lost 3 bases, and 4 bases stayed unmatched. Germline V gene lookup returns CDR1 WNHNN and CDR2 SYGVQD (reference sequence). This CDR3 has 16 residues. CDR3 loop: CASSDPGTGDTGELFF. The CDR3 DNA sequence: TGCGCCAGCAGTGACCCCGGGACAGGGGACACCGGGGAGCTGTTTTTT.

The V gene is TRBV5-6, the J gene TRBJ2-7, with no clear D. Germline lookup yields CDR1 SGHDT and CDR2 YYEEEE. V was cut by 4 bases and J by 1 base, with 9 bases left in between. The CDR3 has 13 residues. DNA of the CDR3: TGTGCCAGCAGCCCAGACAATTCCTACGAGCAGTACTTC. Its translation: CASSPDNSYEQYF.

The chain uses TRBV28 and TRBJ2-3; TRBD1 agrees at 7 bases. This CDR3 region has 17 residues. V dropped 2 bases and J dropped 0; count of bases not matched to a gene: 8. Germline CDR1 and CDR2: MDHEN and SYDVKM. DNA for the CDR3: TGTGCCAGCAGTTTAAATGATTGGGGACAGAGCACAGATACGCAGTATTTT. Amino acids: CASSLNDWGQSTDTQYF. The full variable domain, with the rest looked up from reference TRBV28 and TRBJ2-3, is DVKVTQSSRYLVKRTGEKVFLECVQDMDHENMFWYRQDPGLGLRLIYFSYDVKMKEKGDIPEGYSVSREKKERFSLILESASTNQTSMYLCASSLNDWGQSTDTQYFGPGTRLTVL.

The V gene is TRBV4-2, the J gene TRBJ2-7; TRBD2 matches at 7 bases. CDR1 is LGHNA and CDR2 is YNFKEQ in the germline V gene. CDR3 length equals 15 residues. V shed 0 bases and J 2 bases; nucleotides not matched to a gene: 4. CDR3 protein: CASSQELGTTYEQYF. CDR3 DNA: TGTGCCAGCAGCCAAGAGCTGGGGACTACCTACGAGCAGTACTTC.

This chain uses TRBV6-5 with TRBJ2-7; 8 nucleotides align to TRBD1. Losses at the gene ends were 5 bases for V and 7 bases for J; bases not matched to a gene: 4. CDR3 length: 12 amino acids. Looked up from germline, CDR1 is MNHEY and CDR2 is SVGAGI. The CDR3 loop is CASSDRGGEQYF. The CDR3 nucleotides read TGTGCCAGCAGTGACAGGGGAGGAGAGCAGTACTTC.

This rearrangement joins TRBV20-1 to TRBJ1-5; D unclear. This CDR3 has 11 residues. CDR1 and CDR2 (germline): DFQATT, SNEGSKA (reference sequence). V was trimmed by 5 bases and J by 5 bases, leaving 7 bases between them. CDR3 amino acids: CSALGDQPQHF. DNA for the CDR3: TGCAGTGCTCTGGGCGATCAGCCCCAGCATTTT.

V gene TRBV28 combines with J gene TRBJ2-3; TRBD2 agrees at 10 bases. Germline V gives CDR1 MDHEN, CDR2 SYDVKM. The V gene end was trimmed by 6 bases and the J gene end by 6 bases; junction bases not matched to a gene: 9. The CDR3 has 15 residues. CDR3 protein: CASRKPGLAKDTQYF. The DNA of the CDR3 is TGTGCCAGCAGAAAACCGGGACTAGCGAAGGATACGCAGTATTTT. The variable domain in full, with the rest retrieved from reference TRBV28 and TRBJ2-3, is DVKVTQSSRYLVKRTGEKVFLECVQDMDHENMFWYRQDPGLGLRLIYFSYDVKMKEKGDIPEGYSVSREKKERFSLILESASTNQTSMYLCASRKPGLAKDTQYFGPGTRLTVL.

J is TRBJ2-3 and V is TRBV6-5; unclear D gene. The V and J ends lost 2 bases and 6 bases respectively, with 12 bases between them. Germline V gives CDR1 MNHEY, CDR2 SVGAGI. The CDR3 is 14 amino acids. The CDR3 reads CASSYDSSADTQYF. CDR3 bases: TGTGCCAGCAGTTACGATTCTAGTGCGGATACGCAGTATTTT.

V and J are TRBV7-9 and TRBJ1-2; TRBD1 matches 9 bases. The CDR3 covers 16 residues. Trimming removed 1 base from V and 3 bases from J; junction bases left unmatched: 6. CDR1 SEHNR and CDR2 FQNEAQ come from the germline V gene (reference sequence). The CDR3 spells CASSLVLRQGDYGYTF. The CDR3 nucleotides read TGTGCCAGCAGCTTAGTTTTGAGACAGGGGGACTATGGCTACACCTTC.

The chain joins TRBV6-5 to TRBJ2-5; tentatively, D is TRBD2 (6 bases). Germline V gives CDR1 MNHEY, CDR2 SVGAGI. The CDR3 is made up of 12 amino acids. V lost 9 bases, J lost 7 bases, and 15 bases lay in between. As DNA, the CDR3 is TGTGCCAGTAGAGGAGGGGTTTGGACCCAGTACTTC. Its translation: CASRGGVWTQYF.

The chain joins TRBV13 to TRBJ1-3; D uncertain. The germline V and J ends were trimmed by 2 bases and 0 bases, with 11 bases remaining between them. CDR1 PRHDT and CDR2 FYEKMQ come from the germline V gene (reference sequence). The CDR3 covers 16 residues. The CDR3, as DNA: TGTGCCAGCAGCTTATCCAGGCGCTTCTCTGGAAACACCATATATTTT. Its protein is CASSLSRRFSGNTIYF.

A single count supports this clone. The chain carries TRBV18 and TRBJ2-7; D perhaps matches TRBD1 (6 bases). Per germline, CDR1 KGHSH and CDR2 LQKENI. There are 14 residues in the CDR3. V shed 0 bases and J shed 2 bases, with 8 bases lying between them. The CDR3 DNA reads as TGTGCCAGCTCACCACCTACAGGGACCTACGAGCAGTACTTC. It encodes CASSPPTGTYEQYF.

This clone showed up just a few times. The V call is TRBV5-4, the J call TRBJ2-3; D uncertain. The germline CDR1 and CDR2 sequences are SGHNT and YYREEE (reference sequence). The ends were cut back, 2 bases at V and 2 bases at J, with 6 bases in the middle. The CDR3 spans 13 residues. In DNA form, the CDR3 reads TGTGCCAGCAGCTTACAAAACACAGATACGCAGTATTTT. Translating gives CASSLQNTDTQYF.

This chain joins TRBV6-1 and TRBJ1-5; tentatively, D is TRBD1 (5 bases). Trimming pared 0 bases from V and 5 bases from J, leaving 11 bases between. Germline V lookup: CDR1 MNHNS, CDR2 SASEGT. This CDR3 contains 15 residues. CDR3 nucleotides: TGTGCCAGCAGTGAAGCGCGGCGGGGGGATCAGCCCCAGCATTTT. Its translation: CASSEARRGDQPQHF.

The CDR3 reads CASSIDWGGTDTQYF. DNA of the CDR3: TGTGCCAGTAGTATAGATTGGGGGGGTACAGATACGCAGTATTTT. V is TRBV19 and J is TRBJ2-3, with 7 bases identical to TRBD2. This CDR3 is built from 15 residues. The V and J ends lost 0 bases and 3 bases, in that order; junction bases with no gene match: 3. The germline V gene has CDR1 LNHDA and CDR2 SQIVND (reference sequence).

J is TRBJ1-4 and V is TRBV30; D is uncertain. Germline CDR1 GTSNPN, CDR2 SVGIG (reference sequence). V was trimmed by 2 bases and J by 7 bases, leaving 14 bases between them. The CDR3 loop spans 14 amino acids. The CDR3 DNA follows: TGTGCCTGGAGTAGATCTCTCGGGGTTGAAAAACTGTTTTTT. Translation: CAWSRSLGVEKLFF.

V is TRBV6-5 and J is TRBJ2-1; D may be TRBD2 (6 bases). Germline assignment: CDR1 MNHEY and CDR2 SVGAGI. This CDR3 contains 14 residues. Between the trimmed V and J ends, which lost 8 bases and 7 bases, there was a span of 18 bases. The CDR3 loop reads CASRRGSGLNEQFF. CDR3 coding DNA: TGTGCCAGCCGCCGGGGGAGCGGGTTAAATGAGCAGTTCTTC.

The chain couples TRBV4-1 to TRBJ1-2, with TRBD1 matching 10 bases. The junction had 11 bases not matched to a gene; V was cut back by 4 bases and J by 6 bases. The germline CDR1 and CDR2 sequences are MGHRA and YSYEKL. The length of the CDR3 is 16 residues. CDR3 coding DNA: TGCGCCAGCAGCCCTCTAGTCGGACAGGGGGTGGATGGCTACACCTTC. Encoded protein: CASSPLVGQGVDGYTF.

The chain couples TRBV29-1 to TRBJ2-7; 9 bases are shared with TRBD1. V lost 5 bases and J lost 1; bases outside the gene matches: 3. Germline CDR1 and CDR2: SQVTM and ANQGSEA. CDR3 length: 13 residues. The CDR3 DNA follows: TGCAGCGTTAGGGGGACAGGGTCCTACGAGCAGTACTTC. It yields the protein CSVRGTGSYEQYF.

The chain has TRBV15 and TRBJ2-1, with 9 nucleotides matching TRBD2. V shed 2 bases, J shed 0 bases, and the junction held 2 bases outside the gene matches. CDR1 and CDR2 (germline): LNHNV, YYDKDF (reference sequence). This CDR3 is 16 amino acids long. CDR3 DNA: TGTGCCACCAGCAGATTTAGCGGGAGCTCCTACAATGAGCAGTTCTTC. It specifies CATSRFSGSSYNEQFF.

J is TRBJ2-2 and V is TRBV7-9; D unresolved. Germline CDR1 SEHNR, CDR2 FQNEAQ (reference sequence). The length of the CDR3 is 13 residues. V gave up 1 base and J gave up 4 bases, with 4 bases separating them. In DNA, the CDR3 is TGTGCCAGCAGCTTAGTCAGCACCGGGGAGCTGTTTTTT. This encodes CASSLVSTGELFF.